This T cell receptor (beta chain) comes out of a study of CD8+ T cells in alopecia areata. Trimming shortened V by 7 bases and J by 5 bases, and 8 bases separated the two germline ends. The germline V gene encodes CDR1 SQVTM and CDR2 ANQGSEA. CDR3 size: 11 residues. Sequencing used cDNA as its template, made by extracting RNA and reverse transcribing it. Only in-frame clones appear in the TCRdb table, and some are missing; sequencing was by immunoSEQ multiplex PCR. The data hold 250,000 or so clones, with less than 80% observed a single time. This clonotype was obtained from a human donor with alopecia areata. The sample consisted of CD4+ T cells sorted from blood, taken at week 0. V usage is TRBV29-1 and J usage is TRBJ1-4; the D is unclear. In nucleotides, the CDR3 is TGCAGCGCCCAGTGGAATGAAAAACTGTTTTTT. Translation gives CSAQWNEKLFF.